Below, 2 T cell receptor beta chains from the same sample are listed, as sequenced in a study of regulatory T cells in long-lasting Graves disease. Library construction for TCR beta used iRepertoire HTBI primers and Arm-PCR of CDR3 regions. TCRdb fed the multiplex PCR reads into MiXCR, producing one record per CDR3 protein. The sample has some 250,000 distinct CDR3 sequences, about 18% seen once. Time point in this sample: newly diagnosed GD, antithyroid drugs for less than 3 months. Following extraction of RNA from PBMCs, that RNA was used to make the TCR library. The specimen was peripheral blood mononuclear cells (PBMCs), collected at new diagnosis, from a patient treated with antithyroid drugs. The receptor set was obtained from a female donor with Graves disease.

This clonotype appeared a few times. This chain links TRBV6-1 with TRBJ2-1; tentative D call: TRBD1 (6 bases). CDR1 is MNHNS, CDR2 SASEGT, per germline. The length of the CDR3 is 15 residues. With 5 bases removed from V and 5 bases from J, the gap between germline ends came to 16 bases. The CDR3 coding sequence is TGTGCCAGCAGTCCACAGGGAGAGGTGAACAATGAGCAGTTCTTC. This codes for CASSPQGEVNNEQFF.

This clonotype appeared a few times. The gene calls are TRBV5-5 and TRBJ1-5; TRBD1 agrees at 10 bases. This CDR3 contains 14 residues. CDR1 is SGHKS, CDR2 YYEKEE, per germline (reference sequence). Trimming cost V 4 bases and J 5 bases; bases outside gene matches: 3. The DNA for the CDR3 is TGTGCCAGCAGCGTGGGGACAGGGGATCAGCCCCAGCATTTT. Its translation: CASSVGTGDQPQHF.